This entry features one T cell receptor beta chain sequence. Its antigen is currently unknown. Germline loops: CDR1 SQVTM, CDR2 ANQGSEA. The CDR3 length is 18 residues. V shed 3 bases and J shed 2 bases, with 24 bases lying between them. The data derive from a study of cytomegalovirus exposure and HLA in healthy donors. The study, taken as a whole, reports: According to a subsequent analysis, TCR clusters identified in the first cohort showed a tendency to co-occur across the approximately 110 validation repertoires. Accounts indicate the classifier identified cytomegalovirus status with strong specificity and sensitivity. In vitro testing confirmed a few CMV-associated chains as specific for CMV antigens.

Profiled with immunoSEQ multiplex PCR; TCRdb holds only in-frame clones, not every one. The sample lists about 350,000 clones, roughly 90% occurring once. This receptor was taken from a woman aged 25-40 years in good health and CMV-seropositive. Material: PBMCs. The rearrangement uses TRBV29-1 and TRBJ2-3; D not resolved. DNA of the CDR3: TGCAGCGTTGAGGGGAAGGAGTTTTTACACCGATCCACAGATACGCAGTATTTT. This codes for CSVEGKEFLHRSTDTQYF.